This is a list of T cell receptor beta chains from one sample in a study of neurological immune-mediated disorders. TCRdb re-analysed the 5' RACE reads in MiXCR, keeping a single row per CDR3 protein. The sample has about 17,000 distinct CDR3 sequences, around 3.4% seen once; the top ten hold 20% to 25%. The sequencing sample was made of CD8+ T cells from blood. These receptors all stem from a woman aged 35 to 49 in good health. Both conserved end residues are trimmed from each CDR3.

len: 18; v_gene: TRBV28; j_gene: TRBJ2-2; CDR3aa: ASSYLTSGRTPRNTGELF
len: 10; v_gene: TRBV9; j_gene: TRBJ2-2; CDR3aa: ATSQNTGELF
len: 11; v_gene: TRBV27; j_gene: TRBJ2-7; CDR3aa: ASSWGGSYEQY
len: 14; v_gene: TRBV12-3/TRBV12-4; j_gene: TRBJ2-1; CDR3aa: ASSLARLAEYNEQF
len: 18; v_gene: TRBV6-5; j_gene: TRBJ1-1; CDR3aa: ASSYSAYSVEMTVGTEAF
len: 12; v_gene: TRBV6-5; j_gene: TRBJ1-1; CDR3aa: ASKIGALNTEAF
len: 10; v_gene: TRBV27; j_gene: TRBJ1-5; CDR3aa: ASSKTNQPQH
len: 12; v_gene: TRBV29-1; j_gene: TRBJ2-1; CDR3aa: SVEVRDKTNPQF
len: 12; v_gene: TRBV6-4; j_gene: TRBJ2-1; CDR3aa: ASSGTPGGNEQF
len: 13; v_gene: TRBV25-1; j_gene: TRBJ2-7; CDR3aa: ASSDPGQRFYEQY
len: 10; v_gene: TRBV28; j_gene: TRBJ2-7; CDR3aa: ASSPPRGSEY
len: 14; v_gene: TRBV7-2; j_gene: TRBJ2-3; CDR3aa: ASSRTGGDLTDTQY
len: 10; v_gene: TRBV7-3; j_gene: TRBJ1-1; CDR3aa: ASSFGFTEAF
len: 12; v_gene: TRBV5-1; j_gene: TRBJ2-1; CDR3aa: ASSLGGDYNEQF
len: 11; v_gene: TRBV27; j_gene: TRBJ2-1; CDR3aa: ASSIGLRNEQF
len: 16; v_gene: TRBV5-1; j_gene: TRBJ2-7; CDR3aa: ASRPRDRGREEAYEQY
len: 11; v_gene: TRBV7-9; j_gene: TRBJ2-7; CDR3aa: ASSSGTPYEQY
len: 9; v_gene: TRBV2; j_gene: TRBJ2-2; CDR3aa: ASSPGSELF
len: 14; v_gene: TRBV12-3/TRBV12-4; j_gene: TRBJ2-1; CDR3aa: ASSMTTGDPYNEQF
len: 9; v_gene: TRBV6-2/TRBV6-3; j_gene: TRBJ2-2; CDR3aa: ASSYPGELF
len: 14; v_gene: TRBV6-5; j_gene: TRBJ2-7; CDR3aa: ASTPRLAGAFYEQY
len: 9; v_gene: TRBV29-1; j_gene: TRBJ2-2; CDR3aa: SADDGGELF
len: 13; v_gene: TRBV7-2; j_gene: TRBJ1-5; CDR3aa: ASSAPSRGDQPQH
len: 10; v_gene: TRBV28; j_gene: TRBJ2-3; CDR3aa: ASSLAGGAQY
len: 14; v_gene: TRBV20-1; j_gene: TRBJ2-5; CDR3aa: SAKGVAGELQETQY
len: 12; v_gene: TRBV4-1; j_gene: TRBJ2-7; CDR3aa: ASSHSDGPYEQY
len: 15; v_gene: TRBV12-3/TRBV12-4; j_gene: TRBJ1-5; CDR3aa: ASSPGTGASSNQPQH
len: 14; v_gene: TRBV5-1; j_gene: TRBJ2-7; CDR3aa: ASSPAVTGSYYEQY
len: 9; v_gene: TRBV27; j_gene: TRBJ2-3; CDR3aa: ATQGVATQY
len: 12; v_gene: TRBV6-5; j_gene: TRBJ2-3; CDR3aa: ASSLGQLPDTQY
len: 11; v_gene: TRBV12-3/TRBV12-4; j_gene: TRBJ2-7; CDR3aa: ASRTLPSYEQY
len: 14; v_gene: TRBV7-9; j_gene: TRBJ2-3; CDR3aa: ASSLAFDRSTDTQY
len: 11; v_gene: TRBV13; j_gene: TRBJ1-1; CDR3aa: ASSPAGNTEAF
len: 13; v_gene: TRBV24-1; j_gene: TRBJ2-1; CDR3aa: ATSDWGGVYNEQF
len: 12; v_gene: TRBV14; j_gene: TRBJ2-7; CDR3aa: ASSLGAGSYEQY
len: 11; v_gene: TRBV6-2/TRBV6-3; j_gene: TRBJ2-7; CDR3aa: ASTNGPDYEQY
len: 14; v_gene: TRBV28; j_gene: TRBJ2-2; CDR3aa: ASSFGRRAGTGELF
len: 13; v_gene: TRBV27; j_gene: TRBJ2-3; CDR3aa: ASSPSAGGLDTQY
len: 12; v_gene: TRBV7-2; j_gene: TRBJ2-7; CDR3aa: ASSLEQTRREKR
len: 12; v_gene: TRBV20-1; j_gene: TRBJ1-5; CDR3aa: SARDLPGNQPQH
len: 14; v_gene: TRBV7-9; j_gene: TRBJ1-2; CDR3aa: ASSFSSWDRAYGYT
len: 13; v_gene: TRBV28; j_gene: TRBJ2-5; CDR3aa: ASTLGGTESETQY
len: 12; v_gene: TRBV10-3; j_gene: TRBJ2-3; CDR3aa: AISGGLLTDTQY
len: 14; v_gene: TRBV20-1; j_gene: TRBJ2-5; CDR3aa: SASWVSGAIQETQY
len: 13; v_gene: TRBV29-1; j_gene: TRBJ2-3; CDR3aa: SVGGLRDPGDTQY
len: 16; v_gene: TRBV6-2/TRBV6-3; j_gene: TRBJ2-1; CDR3aa: ASSYSKSLAGAYNEQF
len: 14; v_gene: TRBV28; j_gene: TRBJ2-5; CDR3aa: ASSSSSGSVRETQY
len: 13; v_gene: TRBV7-9; j_gene: TRBJ2-7; CDR3aa: ASSAYRDRGYEQY
len: 13; v_gene: TRBV20-1; j_gene: TRBJ2-5; CDR3aa: SALARTGDRETQY
len: 9; v_gene: TRBV5-5; j_gene: TRBJ2-7; CDR3aa: ASSLWGEQY
len: 13; v_gene: TRBV4-2; j_gene: TRBJ1-1; CDR3aa: ASSRYGTGNTEAF
len: 12; v_gene: TRBV29-1; j_gene: TRBJ1-2; CDR3aa: SVERDEQKEGYT
len: 12; v_gene: TRBV20-1; j_gene: TRBJ2-7; CDR3aa: SARDHGVGYEQY
len: 11; v_gene: TRBV6-1; j_gene: TRBJ1-4; CDR3aa: ASSAGEYEKLF
len: 16; v_gene: TRBV20-1; j_gene: TRBJ2-3; CDR3aa: SPIRGGLAGGYTDTQY
len: 12; v_gene: TRBV6-4; j_gene: TRBJ2-1; CDR3aa: ASSTSGDNNEQF
len: 15; v_gene: TRBV6-5; j_gene: TRBJ2-5; CDR3aa: ASSLNPGQHLQETQY